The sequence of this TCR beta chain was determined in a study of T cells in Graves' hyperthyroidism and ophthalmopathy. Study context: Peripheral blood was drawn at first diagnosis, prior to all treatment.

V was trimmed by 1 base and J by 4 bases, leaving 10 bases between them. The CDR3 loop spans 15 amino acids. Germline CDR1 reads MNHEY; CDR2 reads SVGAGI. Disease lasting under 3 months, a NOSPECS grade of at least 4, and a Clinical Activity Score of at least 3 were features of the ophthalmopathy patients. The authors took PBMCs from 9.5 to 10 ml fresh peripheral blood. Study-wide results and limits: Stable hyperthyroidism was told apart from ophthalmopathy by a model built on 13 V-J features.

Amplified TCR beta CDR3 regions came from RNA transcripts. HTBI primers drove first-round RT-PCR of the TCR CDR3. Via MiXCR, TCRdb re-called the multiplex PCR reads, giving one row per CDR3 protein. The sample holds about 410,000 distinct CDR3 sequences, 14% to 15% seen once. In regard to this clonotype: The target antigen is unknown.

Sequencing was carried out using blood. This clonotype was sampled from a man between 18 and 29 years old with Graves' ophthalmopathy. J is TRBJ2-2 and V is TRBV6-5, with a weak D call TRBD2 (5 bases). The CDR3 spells CASSYWDSVTGELFF. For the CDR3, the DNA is TGTGCCAGCAGTTACTGGGATAGCGTCACCGGGGAGCTGTTTTTT.